One sample yielded the 4 T cell receptor beta chains listed below, sequenced in a study of response to subunit inactivated influenza vaccine. TCRdb reprocessed the RT-PCR reads with MiXCR, giving one entry per CDR3 protein. This sample has about 650,000 distinct CDR3 sequences, with around 15% found just once. Specimen: PBMCs from blood, collected 14 days before vaccination. These receptors all stem from a man aged 50-59 years who received an inactivated influenza vaccine.

This clonotype was found a few times. The CDR3, as DNA: TGTGCCACCAGCAAAAAGCGGGAGCGCCAAGAGACCCAGTACTTC. Its protein product is CATSKKRERQETQYF. This chain uses TRBV15 with TRBJ2-5, with 8 bases that match TRBD2. After removal of 4 bases from V and 1 base from J, the junction contained 5 bases not matched to a gene. The CDR3 runs to 15 residues. CDR1 is LNHNV, CDR2 YYDKDF, per germline (reference sequence).

The rearrangement uses TRBV10-3 and TRBJ2-7, with D unclear. Germline lookup yields CDR1 ENHRY and CDR2 SYGVKD. Trimming stripped 0 bases from V and 2 bases from J, with 11 bases between. This CDR3 spans 15 amino acids. The CDR3 nucleotides read TGTGCCATCAGTGAGTCTCCAGACATTACCTACGAGCAGTACTTC. This codes for CAISESPDITYEQYF.

This clonotype was seen only a few times. The chain links TRBV12-3 or TRBV12-4 to TRBJ1-3; 7 bases align to TRBD1. This CDR3 region has 15 residues. The junction had 3 bases not matched to a gene; V was cut back by 2 bases and J by 2 bases. In nucleotides, the CDR3 is TGTGCCAGCAGTTTAAACAGGGGACCTGGAAACACCATATATTTT. Protein: CASSLNRGPGNTIYF.

This clonotype was recorded a few times. This chain uses TRBV28 with TRBJ1-1; TRBD1 is a possible D gene (5 bases). This CDR3 region has 15 residues. V was pared by 5 bases and J by 4 bases, with 17 bases between. Germline CDR1 is MDHEN and CDR2 is SYDVKM. CDR3 loop: CASSVLTGQGTEAFF. The CDR3, as DNA: TGTGCCAGCAGTGTGCTGACCGGGCAGGGCACTGAAGCTTTCTTT.